Below, 14 T cell receptor beta chains from the same sample are listed, as sequenced in a study of blood T cell repertoires in COVID-19. Using immunoSEQ multiplex PCR, the repertoire was profiled, and TCRdb retains in-frame clones only, with some absent. Here the sample spans about 200,000 clones, 70% to 90% being singletons. Sequenced material: peripheral blood. These TCRs come from a woman at least 80 years old with acute or convalescent COVID-19.

This clone was counted only a few times. The chain links TRBV19 to TRBJ2-4, with D possibly being TRBD2 (6 bases). CDR3 size: 15 residues. Trimming shortened V by 4 bases and J by 1 base, and 11 bases separated the two germline ends. Germline V gene data show CDR1 as LNHDA and CDR2 as SQIVND (reference sequence). In DNA form, the CDR3 reads TGTGCCAGTAGTAGCGGACGGGGGGCCAAAAACATTCAGTACTTC. Protein sequence: CASSSGRGAKNIQYF.

The V and J genes are TRBV27 and TRBJ2-6; 9 bases line up with TRBD1. J was trimmed by 1 base and V by 1 base; bases with no gene match: 5. Germline V gene data show CDR1 as MNHEY and CDR2 as SMNVEV (reference sequence). This CDR3 has 18 amino acids. Here the CDR3 DNA reads TGTGCCAGCAGTTTATGGGGGACAGGGCTGTCTGGGGCCAACGTCCTGACTTTC. Translating gives CASSLWGTGLSGANVLTF.

CDR3 residues: CASSQGSGGYTGELFF. The DNA for the CDR3 is TGTGCCAGCAGCCAGGGGTCAGGGGGCTATACCGGGGAGCTGTTTTTT. The V gene is TRBV4-2, the J gene TRBJ2-2; TRBD1 matches 8 bases. CDR1 is LGHNA, CDR2 YNFKEQ, per germline. The CDR3 length is 16 residues. The ends lost 3 bases at V and 5 bases at J; junction bases unmatched: 8.

This clone was found once. Other DNA sequences in this specimen translate into the identical CDR3. The chain joins TRBV7-3 to TRBJ2-3, with TRBD2 matching over 10 bases. Unmatched junction bases numbered 1, after V lost 3 bases and J lost 4 bases. CDR3 size: 14 residues. Germline loops: CDR1 SGHTA, CDR2 FQGTGA. The CDR3 sequence: CASSLGLAPDTQYF. CDR3 bases: TGTGCCAGCAGCTTGGGACTAGCGCCAGATACGCAGTATTTT.

This clone showed up just a few times. V gene TRBV7-2 combines with J gene TRBJ2-7; D perhaps matches TRBD1 (7 bases). The CDR3 covers 16 residues. Germline V CDR1 and CDR2: SGHTA, FQGNSA. V was trimmed by 1 base and J by 6 bases, leaving 19 bases between them. This CDR3 is CASSLVPRGRTTEQYF. As DNA, the CDR3 is TGTGCCAGCAGCTTAGTCCCCAGGGGGAGGACGACCGAGCAGTACTTC.

J is TRBJ2-1 and V is TRBV6-2 or TRBV6-3; 7 bases align to TRBD2. The length of the CDR3 is 15 residues. Germline values: CDR1 MNHEY, CDR2 SVGEGT. V was pared by 1 base and J by 5 bases, with 5 bases of the junction left unmatched. The CDR3 nucleotides read TGTGCCAGCAGTTACTTTGCGGGAGCGAACAATGAGCAGTTCTTC. This sequence encodes CASSYFAGANNEQFF.

The rearrangement uses TRBV24-1 and TRBJ2-2, with D possibly TRBD1 on 6 matching bases. The CDR3 runs to 16 residues. Trimming stripped 3 bases from V and 4 bases from J, with 14 bases between. Germline V gene data show CDR1 as KGHDR and CDR2 as SFDVKD. Here the CDR3 DNA reads TGTGCCACCAGTGATACTCGTCAGGGGCCCACCGGGGAGCTGTTTTTT. It specifies CATSDTRQGPTGELFF.

The rearrangement uses TRBV5-1 and TRBJ1-5, with TRBD1 identical over 7 bases. Per the germline V gene, CDR1 is SGHRS and CDR2 is YFSETQ. With V trimmed by 0 bases and J by 6 bases, 6 bases remained unmatched. The CDR3 is made up of 15 amino acids. CDR3: CASSLGQGLGQPQHF. The CDR3 nucleotides are TGCGCCAGCAGCTTGGGACAGGGCTTGGGTCAGCCCCAGCATTTT.

The chain links TRBV28 to TRBJ1-1; D remains unclear. Trimming took 4 bases from V and 2 from J, leaving 8 bases between them. Germline V gene sequence: CDR1 MDHEN, CDR2 SYDVKM. CDR3 size: 13 residues. The CDR3 DNA is TGTGCCAGCAGTTGGACGGGAAACACTGAAGCTTTCTTT. This translates into CASSWTGNTEAFF.

This clone has more than one count but fewer than ten. The rearrangement uses TRBV5-1 and TRBJ1-5; 7 bases fit TRBD1. Trimming cost V 0 bases and J 1 base; bases outside gene matches: 10. CDR1 SGHRS and CDR2 YFSETQ come from the germline V gene. The CDR3 covers 18 residues. Here the CDR3 reads CASSLGPRQGLSNQPQHF. The CDR3 DNA follows: TGCGCCAGCAGCTTGGGACCGCGACAGGGCCTGAGCAATCAGCCCCAGCATTTT.

The chain has TRBV28 and TRBJ1-1; a weak D match, TRBD1 (6 bases). This CDR3 is built from 12 residues. V lost 4 bases, J lost 5 bases, and 8 bases lay in between. CDR1 and CDR2 from the germline V gene are MDHEN and SYDVKM. The DNA of the CDR3 is TGTGCCAGCAGTTCACAGGGAACTGAAGCTTTCTTT. Translating it yields CASSSQGTEAFF.

Notes on this clone: At one of its ends the junction is not consistent with the germline gene, which may arise from a read error. The rearrangement uses TRBV7-7 and TRBJ2-5; the match to TRBD1 covers 9 bases. Germline V gene data show CDR1 as SSHAT and CDR2 as FNYEAQ (reference sequence). The CDR3 is 20 amino acids. The CDR3 loop reads CASSRRWGTGQGLSEETQYF. The CDR3 coding sequence is TGTGCTAGCAGCCGACGTTGGGGGACGGGACAGGGCTTATCGGAAGAGACCCAGTACTTC.

This clone was observed once. The CDR3 here is CASSLVPGGGPLNTEAFF. The CDR3 DNA is TGTGCCAGCAGCTTAGTACCCGGGGGAGGACCTCTGAACACTGAAGCTTTCTTT. V usage is TRBV7-9 and J usage is TRBJ1-1; the D gene is possibly TRBD1 (5 bases). V shed 1 base and J shed 0 bases, with 18 bases lying between them. The CDR3 consists of 18 residues. The germline gives CDR1 SEHNR, CDR2 FQNEAQ (reference sequence).

This chain links TRBV3-1 (or the pseudogene TRBV3-2) with TRBJ1-2; D remains ambiguous. Trimming removed 4 bases from V and 7 bases from J, with 19 bases in between. This CDR3 is built from 15 residues. Germline V gives CDR1 LGHDT, CDR2 YNNKEL (reference sequence). CDR3 DNA sequence: TGTGCCAGCAGCCCCCTTTCTGCGGGCCCAGTTGGCTACACCTTC. This gives the protein CASSPLSAGPVGYTF.